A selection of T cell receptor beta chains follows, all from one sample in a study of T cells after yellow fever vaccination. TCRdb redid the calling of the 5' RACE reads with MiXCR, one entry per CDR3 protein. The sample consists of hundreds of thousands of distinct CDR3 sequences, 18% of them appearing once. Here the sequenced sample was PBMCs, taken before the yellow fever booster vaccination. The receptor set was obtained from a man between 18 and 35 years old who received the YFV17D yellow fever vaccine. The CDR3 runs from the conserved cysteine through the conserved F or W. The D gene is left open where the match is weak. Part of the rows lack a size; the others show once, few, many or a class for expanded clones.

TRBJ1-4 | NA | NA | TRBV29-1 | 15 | CSVEVRGRGREKLFF | TGCAGCGTTGAAGTAAGAGGCAGGGGACGCGAAAAACTGTTTTTT
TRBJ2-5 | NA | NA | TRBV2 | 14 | CASSAGTSQETQYF | TGTGCCAGCAGTGCTGGTACTAGCCAAGAGACCCAGTACTTC
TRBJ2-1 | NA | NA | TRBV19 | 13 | CASVGYSYNEQFF | TGTGCCTCCGTAGGGTACTCCTACAATGAGCAGTTCTTC
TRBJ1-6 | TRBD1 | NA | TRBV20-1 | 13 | CSASGTANSPLHF | TGCAGTGCTAGTGGGACAGCTAATTCACCCCTCCACTTT
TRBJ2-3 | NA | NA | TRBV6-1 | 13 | CASRTQGTDTQYF | TGTGCCAGCAGAACGCAGGGCACAGATACGCAGTATTTT
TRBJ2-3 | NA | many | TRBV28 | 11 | CASTVGHTQYF | TGTGCCAGCACCGTTGGACATACGCAGTATTTT
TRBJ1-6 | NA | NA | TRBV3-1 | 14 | CASSFGLEDSPLHF | TGTGCCAGCAGCTTCGGACTGGAGGATTCACCCCTCCACTTT
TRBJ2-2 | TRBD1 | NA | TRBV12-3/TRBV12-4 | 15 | CASRRQGSDTGELFF | TGTGCCAGCAGACGACAGGGTTCCGACACCGGGGAGCTGTTTTTT
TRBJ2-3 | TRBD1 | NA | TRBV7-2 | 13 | CASMDRGADTQYF | TGTGCCAGCATGGACAGGGGAGCGGATACGCAGTATTTT
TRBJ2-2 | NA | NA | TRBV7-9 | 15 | CASSLGAQRTGELFF | TGTGCCAGCAGCTTGGGGGCCCAGAGGACCGGGGAGCTGTTTTTT
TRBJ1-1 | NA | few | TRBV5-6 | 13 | CAYQWGLNTEAFF | TGTGCTTATCAGTGGGGATTGAACACTGAAGCTTTCTTT